This T cell receptor beta chain was identified in a study of response to subunit inactivated influenza vaccine. About this clonotype: Its antigen remains unidentified.

TCRdb reprocessed the RT-PCR reads via MiXCR and lists one record per CDR3 protein. Here the sample spans around 650,000 distinct CDR3 sequences, approximately 15% being singletons. Whole-study findings and limits: Authors suggested each seasonal flu vaccination may recruit only limited numbers of new T cells.

The junction had 5 bases not matched to a gene; V was cut back by 3 bases and J by 6 bases. The V gene's germline CDR1 is MGHDK and CDR2 SYGVNS. The CDR3 spans 14 residues. This receptor was identified in a man aged 45 to 65 who received an inactivated influenza vaccine. The material was PBMCs from blood, obtained about 13 days after vaccination. The V call is TRBV25-1, the J call TRBJ1-1; 9 bases align to TRBD1. CDR3 loop: CASSEWDRDSEAFF. The DNA for the CDR3 is TGTGCCAGCAGTGAGTGGGACAGGGACTCTGAAGCTTTCTTT.